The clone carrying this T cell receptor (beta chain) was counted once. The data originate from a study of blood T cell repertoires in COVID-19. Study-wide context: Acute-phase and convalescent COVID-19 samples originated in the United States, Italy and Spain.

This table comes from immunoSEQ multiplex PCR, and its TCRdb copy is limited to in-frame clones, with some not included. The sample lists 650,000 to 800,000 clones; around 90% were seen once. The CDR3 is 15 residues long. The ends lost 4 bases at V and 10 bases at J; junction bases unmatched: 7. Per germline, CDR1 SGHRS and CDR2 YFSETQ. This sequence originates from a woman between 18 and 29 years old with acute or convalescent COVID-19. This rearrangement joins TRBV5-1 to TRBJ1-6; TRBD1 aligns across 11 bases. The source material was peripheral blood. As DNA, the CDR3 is TGCGCCAGCAGCCCGGGACAGGGGGACGGGTCACCCCTCCACTTT. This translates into CASSPGQGDGSPLHF.